The 32 T cell receptor beta chains below come from one sample, sequenced in a study of CD8+CD57+ T cells in acquired aplastic anemia. CDR3 and TCR beta VDJ profiling relied on genomic DNA as the template. MiXCR, applied by TCRdb to the reads, yields one record per CDR3 protein. The top ten hold 80% to 90% of the sample, which has approximately 80,000 distinct CDR3 sequences, about 70% seen once. Patients chosen for sequencing had CD8+CD57+ cells that had expanded, as shown by flow cytometry. The specimen sequenced was sorted CD4+, CD8+, or CD8+CD57+ T cells (not recorded which) from PBMCs. These receptor sequences come from a human donor with aplastic anemia.

This clonotype was picked up many times. The chain uses TRBV20-1 and TRBJ2-7; D is unclear. Trimming removed 0 bases from V and 0 bases from J, with 9 bases in between. CDR1 is DFQATT and CDR2 is SNEGSKA in the germline V gene (reference sequence). CDR3 length: 14 residues. The CDR3 DNA sequence: TGCAGTGCTAGAGATAGGCGTCGCTCCTACGAGCAGTACTTC. Encoded protein: CSARDRRRSYEQYF.

The genes are TRBV2 and TRBJ1-5; D is possibly TRBD1 (5 bases). The ends were cut back, 6 bases at V and 6 bases at J, with 15 bases in the middle. Per the germline V gene, CDR1 is SNHLY and CDR2 is FYNNEI. This CDR3 region has 14 residues. CDR3 bases: TGTGCCAGCAGACTAAGGGGCCCTACTCAGCCCCAGCATTTT. This sequence encodes CASRLRGPTQPQHF.

The gene calls are TRBV2 and TRBJ2-3; 10 bases are shared with TRBD1. CDR3 size: 12 residues. The germline gives CDR1 SNHLY, CDR2 FYNNEI. The ends lost 8 bases at V and 5 bases at J; junction bases unmatched: 1. The CDR3 spells CASGTGEDTQYF. CDR3 DNA: TGTGCCAGCGGGACAGGGGAAGATACGCAGTATTTT.

V is TRBV11-1 and J is TRBJ2-7, with 13 nucleotides matching TRBD2. The CDR3 loop spans 18 amino acids. Germline CDR1 and CDR2: SGHAT and FQDESV (reference sequence). The junction had 5 bases not matched to a gene; V was cut back by 0 bases and J by 0 bases. CDR3 in DNA: TGTGCCAGCAGCTTAGCAGGGACTAGCGGGGCCCTCTCCTACGAGCAGTACTTC. Residues: CASSLAGTSGALSYEQYF.

The V gene is TRBV7-2, the J gene TRBJ2-7; D gene ambiguous. The V end lost 5 bases, the J end lost 2 bases, and 13 bases lay between the germline ends. There are 14 residues in the CDR3. CDR1 is SGHTA, CDR2 FQGNSA, per germline. The CDR3: CASSRSSAAYEQYF. For the CDR3, the DNA is TGTGCCAGCAGCCGGAGTTCAGCAGCCTACGAGCAGTACTTC.

This chain joins TRBV7-9 and TRBJ2-7; 7 positions agree with TRBD1. The germline gives CDR1 SEHNR, CDR2 FQNEAQ (reference sequence). The CDR3 has 12 residues. The V gene end was trimmed by 5 bases and the J gene end by 6 bases; junction bases not matched to a gene: 4. CDR3 residues: CASSRQGLEQYF. The CDR3 nucleotides are TGTGCCAGCAGCCGACAGGGTCTCGAGCAGTACTTC.

This chain joins TRBV24-1 and TRBJ1-2; the D is unclear. Germline CDR1 reads KGHDR; CDR2 reads SFDVKD. V lost 3 bases and J lost 5, with 12 bases in between. The CDR3 totals 14 residues. CDR3 region: CATSDRRARYGYTF. CDR3 sequence (DNA): TGTGCCACCAGTGATCGCAGAGCCCGATATGGCTACACCTTC.

The sample holds many counts of this clonotype. V is TRBV4-2 and J is TRBJ1-2; D is possibly TRBD1 (5 bases). The CDR3 is made up of 15 amino acids. V lost 3 bases to trimming and J lost 6 bases, with 17 bases between them. Germline CDR1 LGHNA, CDR2 YNFKEQ. For the CDR3, the DNA is TGTGCCAGCAGCCATCCCAGGGAAGTGGTCGATGGCTACACCTTC. This gives the protein CASSHPREVVDGYTF.

The rearrangement uses TRBV20-1 and TRBJ2-7; 10 bases are shared with TRBD2. This CDR3 has 13 amino acids. Unmatched junction bases numbered 5, after V lost 3 bases and J lost 6 bases. Germline V CDR1 and CDR2: DFQATT, SNEGSKA (reference sequence). The chain's CDR3 is CSASLAGVGEQYF. CDR3 in DNA: TGCAGTGCTAGTCTAGCGGGAGTGGGCGAGCAGTACTTC.

The V gene is TRBV24-1, the J gene TRBJ2-7; D is ambiguous. This CDR3 has 13 residues. V lost 3 bases, J lost 2 bases, and 7 bases lay in between. Germline CDR1 is KGHDR and CDR2 is SFDVKD. CDR3 nucleotides: TGTGCCACCAGTGATCCGTTAACCTACGAGCAGTACTTC. This sequence encodes CATSDPLTYEQYF.

CDR3 region: CASSEYIRGGVDEQFF. The CDR3 nucleotides read TGTGCCAGCAGTGAATATATCCGCGGGGGGGTTGATGAGCAGTTCTTC. This chain links TRBV25-1 with TRBJ2-1; 9 bases match TRBD2. This CDR3 is 16 amino acids long. J gave up 8 bases and V 0 bases, and 8 bases lay outside the gene matches. CDR1 is MGHDK and CDR2 is SYGVNS in the germline V gene.

The V call is TRBV29-1, the J call TRBJ2-7; D perhaps matches TRBD1 (5 bases). Trimming shortened V by 3 bases and J by 1 base, and 7 bases separated the two germline ends. This CDR3 region has 12 residues. Germline loops: CDR1 SQVTM, CDR2 ANQGSEA. In DNA, the CDR3 is TGCAGCGTTGAGCAGGGATCCTACGAGCAGTACTTC. Translating gives CSVEQGSYEQYF.

This rearrangement joins TRBV10-3 to TRBJ1-1, with TRBD1 matching 9 bases. The V gene's germline CDR1 is ENHRY and CDR2 SYGVKD. Germline trimming cut 3 bases from V and 10 bases from J; bases unmatched to any gene: 9. The CDR3 length is 14 residues. CDR3 sequence reads: CAISDSGQGPSAFF. CDR3 in DNA: TGTGCCATCAGTGACTCCGGACAGGGGCCATCAGCTTTCTTT.

The V gene is TRBV10-3, the J gene TRBJ1-1; tentative D call: TRBD1 (6 bases). The CDR3 length is 12 residues. Germline CDR1 and CDR2: ENHRY and SYGVKD. V was cut by 6 bases and J by 2 bases, with 7 bases left in between. The CDR3 protein is CAIRQGNTEAFF. CDR3 nucleotide sequence: TGTGCCATCAGACAGGGTAACACTGAAGCTTTCTTT.

This clonotype was counted only a few times. The chain is built from TRBV10-3 and TRBJ2-1; TRBD1 matches at 9 bases. J was trimmed by 7 bases and V by 6 bases; bases with no gene match: 7. This CDR3 has 14 amino acids. CDR1 is ENHRY and CDR2 is SYGVKD in the germline V gene. The CDR3 spells CAIRGQGPYNEQFF. The CDR3 nucleotides are TGTGCCATCAGGGGACAGGGACCTTATAATGAGCAGTTCTTC.

V and J are TRBV7-6 and TRBJ2-1; D remains ambiguous. V shed 6 bases and J shed 12 bases, with 12 bases lying between them. Looked up from germline, CDR1 is SGHVS and CDR2 is FNYEAQ. This CDR3 is 11 amino acids long. DNA for the CDR3: TGTGCCAGCAGATCTGTAGGCCGGCAGTTCTTC. Translated, it gives CASRSVGRQFF.

The chain combines TRBV7-9 with TRBJ1-2; TRBD1 agrees at 9 bases. Germline V gene lookup returns CDR1 SEHNR and CDR2 FQNEAQ (reference sequence). The CDR3 is 15 residues long. With 1 base clipped from V and 7 bases from J, the junction kept 7 bases outside the gene matches. CDR3 amino acids: CASSLGGTGSFGYTF. CDR3 nucleotides: TGTGCCAGCAGCTTAGGTGGGACAGGGAGTTTTGGCTACACCTTC.

The chain employs TRBV24-1 and TRBJ2-5; the D gene is possibly TRBD1 (7 bases). The CDR3 contains 14 residues. The V end was cut by 9 bases, the J end by 1 base, with 14 bases between. Germline CDR1 and CDR2: KGHDR and SFDVKD. The chain's CDR3 is CATGRQGGQETQYF. In nucleotides, the CDR3 is TGTGCCACCGGGCGACAGGGAGGCCAAGAGACCCAGTACTTC.

V usage is TRBV7-2 and J usage is TRBJ2-7; 8 bases match TRBD1. V lost 9 bases to trimming and J lost 6 bases; unmatched junction nucleotides: 7. Looked up from germline, CDR1 is SGHTA and CDR2 is FQGNSA. The length of the CDR3 is 12 residues. The CDR3 DNA is TGTGCCAGTAGCCACACAGGGGGCGAGCAGTACTTC. It translates to CASSHTGGEQYF.

This chain uses TRBV12-3 or TRBV12-4 with TRBJ1-5; D is ambiguous. Trimming left V 5 bases short and J 0 bases short, with 8 bases between. The CDR3 contains 14 residues. CDR3 DNA: TGTGCCAGCAGTCAAGGTCCTAGCAATCAGCCCCAGCATTTT. Translating gives CASSQGPSNQPQHF.

The CDR3: CSVVSGMNTEAFF. The DNA for the CDR3 is TGCAGCGTTGTGTCAGGGATGAACACTGAAGCTTTCTTT. The rearrangement uses TRBV29-1 and TRBJ1-1; a possible D gene is TRBD1 (5 bases). Germline lookup yields CDR1 SQVTM and CDR2 ANQGSEA. This CDR3 is built from 13 residues. V was clipped by 4 bases and J by 0 bases, with 9 bases between them.

This clonotype was detected a few times. J is TRBJ1-2 and V is TRBV15; the D gene is possibly TRBD1 (6 bases). Germline V gives CDR1 LNHNV, CDR2 YYDKDF (reference sequence). This CDR3 contains 18 residues. V was clipped by 8 bases and J by 4 bases, with 29 bases between them. Written as DNA, the CDR3 is TGTGCCACCCCCTCACCTGGGACCACAGGGTCCATGCCCTATGGCTACACCTTC. This codes for CATPSPGTTGSMPYGYTF. The variable domain in full, completed from reference TRBV15 and TRBJ1-2, reads DAMVIQNPRYQVTQFGKPVTLSCSQTLNHNVMYWYQQKSSQAPKLLFHYYDKDFNNEADTPDNFQSRRPNTSFCFLDIRSPGLGDTAMYLCATPSPGTTGSMPYGYTFGSGTRLTVV.

This chain connects TRBV19 to TRBJ2-5; D call uncertain. This CDR3 comprises 13 residues. With 2 bases removed from V and 2 bases from J, the gap between germline ends came to 6 bases. Germline V gene lookup returns CDR1 LNHDA and CDR2 SQIVND (reference sequence). The CDR3 is CASSIKRQETQYF. Here the CDR3 DNA reads TGTGCCAGTAGTATAAAGCGACAAGAGACCCAGTACTTC.

CDR3 DNA: TGCGCCAGCTCCCCGACAGGGAGGACTGAAGCTTTCTTT. Its translation: CASSPTGRTEAFF. V usage is TRBV10-1 and J usage is TRBJ1-1; 7 bases are a match to TRBD1. This CDR3 spans 13 amino acids. V was clipped by 8 bases and J by 5 bases; unmatched bases: 8. Germline lookup yields CDR1 WNHNN and CDR2 SYGVQD (reference sequence).

The genes are TRBV24-1 and TRBJ2-5; 9 positions agree with TRBD1. This CDR3 region has 15 residues. V lost 5 bases and J lost 7; bases outside the gene matches: 10. Germline V gives CDR1 KGHDR, CDR2 SFDVKD. The CDR3 region has the DNA TGTGCCACCAGTGGGACAGGGGTCGGGAAAGGGACCCAGTACTTC. It yields the protein CATSGTGVGKGTQYF.

This clonotype has only one observation. The chain couples TRBV7-2 to TRBJ1-3, with no clear D. Germline V gene data show CDR1 as SGHTA and CDR2 as FQGNSA. V was pared by 7 bases and J by 2 bases, with 6 bases between. This CDR3 is 12 amino acids long. The CDR3, as DNA: TGTGCCAGCATGGCCCCTGGAAACACCATATATTTT. It yields the protein CASMAPGNTIYF.

The chain has TRBV7-3 and TRBJ1-6; TRBD1 matches at 9 bases. From germline, CDR1 is SGHTA and CDR2 FQGTGA. The CDR3 is 15 residues long. V lost 2 bases and J lost 6; bases outside the gene matches: 2. Here the CDR3 DNA reads TGTGCCAGCAGCTTAGAACAGGGGGCTAATTCACCCCTCCACTTT. It codes for CASSLEQGANSPLHF.

The chain joins TRBV7-2 to TRBJ2-1; D remains unclear. The germline V gene encodes CDR1 SGHTA and CDR2 FQGNSA. Trimming cost V 1 base and J 10 bases, with 17 bases left between them. This CDR3 is 15 amino acids long. The CDR3 region is CASSLGRISALEQFF. The CDR3 coding sequence is TGTGCCAGCAGCTTAGGGCGAATCTCAGCCCTGGAGCAGTTCTTC.

The chain couples TRBV10-3 to TRBJ2-5; 8 positions agree with TRBD2. CDR3 length: 13 amino acids. The V segment lost 8 bases and the J segment 4 bases; nucleotides outside the gene matches: 6. Looked up from germline, CDR1 is ENHRY and CDR2 is SYGVKD. The chain's CDR3 is CAIGRGGRETQYF. CDR3 coding DNA: TGTGCCATCGGACGGGGGGGCAGAGAGACCCAGTACTTC.

This clonotype was seen once. J is TRBJ2-1 and V is TRBV29-1; TRBD2 aligns across 12 bases. The germline V gene encodes CDR1 SQVTM and CDR2 ANQGSEA. CDR3 length equals 17 residues. With 7 bases clipped from V and 1 base from J, the junction kept 11 bases outside the gene matches. The CDR3 reads CSARLAGEVFSYNEQFF. Here the CDR3 DNA reads TGCAGCGCCAGACTAGCGGGAGAAGTTTTTTCCTACAATGAGCAGTTCTTC.

The chain has TRBV25-1 and TRBJ1-2; D uncertain. The CDR3 extends over 14 amino acids. Germline CDR1 MGHDK, CDR2 SYGVNS. Trimming left V 0 bases short and J 2 bases short, with 7 bases between. CDR3 residues: CASSEYGGNYGYTF. CDR3 coding DNA: TGTGCCAGCAGTGAATACGGCGGCAACTATGGCTACACCTTC.

This clonotype was seen a single time. This chain connects TRBV7-8 to TRBJ2-7; weak D call: TRBD1 (6 bases). Germline assignment: CDR1 SGHVS and CDR2 FQNEAQ. This CDR3 region has 13 residues. The ends were cut back, 5 bases at V and 1 base at J, with 9 bases in the middle. CDR3 DNA: TGTGCCAGCAGCGCACAGGGATCCTACGAGCAGTACTTC. Translated, it gives CASSAQGSYEQYF.